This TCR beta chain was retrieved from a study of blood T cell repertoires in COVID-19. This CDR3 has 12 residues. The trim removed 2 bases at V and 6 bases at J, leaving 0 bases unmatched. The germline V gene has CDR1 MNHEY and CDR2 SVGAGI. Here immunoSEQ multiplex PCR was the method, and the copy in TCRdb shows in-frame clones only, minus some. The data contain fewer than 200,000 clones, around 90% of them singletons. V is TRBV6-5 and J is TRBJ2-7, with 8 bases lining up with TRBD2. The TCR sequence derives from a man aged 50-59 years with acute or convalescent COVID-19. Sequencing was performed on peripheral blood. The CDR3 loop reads CASSYRGGEQYF. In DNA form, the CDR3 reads TGTGCCAGCAGTTACCGGGGGGGCGAGCAGTACTTC.